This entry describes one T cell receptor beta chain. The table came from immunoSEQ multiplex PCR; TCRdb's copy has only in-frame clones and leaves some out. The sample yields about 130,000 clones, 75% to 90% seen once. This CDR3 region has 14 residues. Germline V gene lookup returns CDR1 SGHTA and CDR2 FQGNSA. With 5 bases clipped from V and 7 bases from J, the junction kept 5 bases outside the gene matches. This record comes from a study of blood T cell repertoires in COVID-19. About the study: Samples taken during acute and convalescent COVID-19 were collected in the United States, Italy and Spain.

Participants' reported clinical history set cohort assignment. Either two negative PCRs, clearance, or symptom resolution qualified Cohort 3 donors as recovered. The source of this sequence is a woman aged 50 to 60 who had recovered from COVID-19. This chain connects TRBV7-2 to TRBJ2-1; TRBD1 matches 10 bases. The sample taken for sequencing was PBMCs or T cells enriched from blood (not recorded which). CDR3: CASSQPGQGNEQFF. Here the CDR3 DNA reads TGTGCCAGCAGCCAACCGGGACAGGGGAATGAGCAGTTCTTC.